This T cell receptor beta chain stems from a study of radiation and T cells in renal cell carcinoma. Study overall: Nephrectomy followed 15 Gy stereotactic body radiation by 4 weeks. Study-wide results and caveats: Top tumor clonotypes rose in blood 2 weeks post-radiation, then contracted. Without pretreatment biopsies, baseline tumor clonotype presence was undetermined.

The time point here: baseline pretreatment blood. Described treatment: 15 Gy SBRT to primary tumor, nephrectomy 4 weeks later. Clear cell pathology was present in this patient's renal cell carcinoma. On this clone: Its specificity is unknown.

Clones were read by immunoSEQ multiplex PCR, and TCRdb kept only the in-frame ones, dropping some. The repertoire holds 120,000 to 150,000 clones, with 88% as singletons. The CDR3 consists of 17 residues. Germline lookup yields CDR1 MDHEN and CDR2 SYDVKM. V dropped 5 bases and J dropped 4; count of bases not matched to a gene: 16. The TCR originated in a woman aged 70-85 years with renal cell carcinoma. The chain joins TRBV28 to TRBJ1-2; 7 bases align to TRBD1. The specimen comprised blood, sampled from a patient whose treatment included radiotherapy and nephrectomy. The CDR3 nucleotides read TGTGCCAGCAGTACCCGCGGACAGGTTGATTGGAGCTATGGCTACACCTTC. Its translation is CASSTRGQVDWSYGYTF.